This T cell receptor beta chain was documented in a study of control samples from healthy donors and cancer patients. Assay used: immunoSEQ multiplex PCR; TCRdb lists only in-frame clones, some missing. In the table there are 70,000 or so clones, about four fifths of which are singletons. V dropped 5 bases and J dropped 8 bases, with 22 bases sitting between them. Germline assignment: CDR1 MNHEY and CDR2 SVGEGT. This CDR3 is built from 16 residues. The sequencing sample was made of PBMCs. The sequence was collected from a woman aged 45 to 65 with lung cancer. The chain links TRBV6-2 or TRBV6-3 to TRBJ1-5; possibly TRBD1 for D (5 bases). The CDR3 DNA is TGTGCCAGCAGTCTCCCCAGGGTCGTGGAGTATAAGCCCCAGCATTTT. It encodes CASSLPRVVEYKPQHF.